One sample yielded the 13 T cell receptor beta chains listed below, sequenced in a study of tumor and adjacent non-tumor tissue in lung cancer. The template was RNA from unsorted bulk tissue. Distant lung tissue was collected more than 3 cm away from the tumor edge. The library came from three nested PCR rounds adapted from ARM-PCR protocols. TCRdb re-derived calls from the multiplex PCR reads in MiXCR, one entry per CDR3 protein. The sample includes 70,000 to 90,000 distinct CDR3 sequences, about two thirds of them seen just once. The specimen was distant non-tumor lung tissue. These receptors all come from a woman aged 50 to 60 with non-small cell lung cancer.

The chain is built from TRBV20-1 and TRBJ2-4, with D maybe TRBD2 (6 bases). The V end lost 3 bases, the J end lost 10 bases, and 19 bases lay between the germline ends. In germline, CDR1 is DFQATT, CDR2 SNEGSKA (reference sequence). The CDR3 consists of 14 residues. The CDR3 loop is CSARTEPGVDIQYF. CDR3 nucleotides: TGCAGTGCTAGGACTGAACCGGGAGTGGATATTCAGTACTTC.

The rearrangement joins TRBV12-3 or TRBV12-4 to TRBJ2-1; TRBD2 is a possible D gene (6 bases). The CDR3 is 20 residues long. V was shortened by 8 bases and J by 15 bases, with 44 bases between the two germline ends. CDR3 sequence: CASPPGVGSSAGSSYNGLFF. In nucleotides, the CDR3 is TGTGCCAGCCCCCCGGGAGTCGGTTCCTCGGCTGGAAGCTCCTACAATGGGCTGTTCTTC.

This clonotype was recorded a few times. The V gene is TRBV6-2 or TRBV6-3, the J gene TRBJ1-2, with 9 bases lining up with TRBD1. This CDR3 is 14 amino acids long. Looked up from germline, CDR1 is MNHEY and CDR2 is SVGEGT. V shed 6 bases, J shed 10 bases, and the junction held 12 bases outside the gene matches. CDR3 bases: TGTGCCAGCAGGCGCGGACAGGGGCAGGGTGACTACACCTTC. Its protein product is CASRRGQGQGDYTF.

The count of this clonotype is one. The missing conserved phenylalanine or tryptophan at the end of this CDR3 makes a read error likely. The rearrangement joins TRBV5-1 to TRBJ1-5; D is unresolved. The germline CDR1 and CDR2 sequences are SGHRS and YFSETQ. V lost 1 base, J lost 9 bases, and 17 bases lay in between. The CDR3 totals 15 residues. CDR3 DNA: TGCGCCAGCAGCTTGAACGCGAGGGTTGAGGGGCCCCAGCATTAT. This encodes CASSLNARVEGPQHY.

Turning to this clonotype: One end of the junction fails to match germline, which may point to a read error. The rearrangement links TRBV5-4 to TRBJ1-6; 12 nucleotides agree with TRBD1. Germline V gene sequence: CDR1 SGHNT, CDR2 YYREEE (reference sequence). The CDR3 loop spans 16 amino acids. The CDR3 sequence: CASSPGQGAQVSLLHF. CDR3 nucleotides: TGTGCCAGCAGCCCGGGACAGGGGGCGCAGGTGTCACTCCTCCACTTT.

A remark on this clonotype: The junction does not match germline at one end; this may be a read error. V and J are TRBV20-1 and TRBJ2-1; TRBD1 agrees at 10 bases. This CDR3 is 16 amino acids long. Germline V gives CDR1 DFQATT, CDR2 SNEGSKA (reference sequence). CDR3 sequence: CDARDQGTGVDNEQFF. For the CDR3, the DNA is TGCGATGCTAGAGATCAGGGGACAGGGGTCGACAATGAGCAGTTTTTC.

V usage is TRBV7-9 and J usage is TRBJ2-6; D is possibly TRBD1 (6 bases). This CDR3 is 17 amino acids long. Germline CDR1 and CDR2: SEHNR and FQNEAQ (reference sequence). With 5 bases removed from V and 0 bases from J, the gap between germline ends came to 14 bases. CDR3 region: CASSPGTGRSGANVLTF. In DNA, the CDR3 is TGTGCCAGCAGCCCAGGCACAGGGCGCTCTGGGGCCAACGTCCTGACTTTC.

Notes on this clonotype: It is unclear where the CDR3 begins or ends on the DNA, so no DNA is shown, and the CDR3 is as TCRdb lists it. The rearrangement joins TRBV11-2 to TRBJ2-7; TRBD1 was called by the table and not checked on the DNA. The germline V gene has CDR1 SGHAT and CDR2 FQNNGV. Including both end residues, the CDR3 is 15 amino acids long. CDR3 loop: CISSFGTGATYEQYF.

About this clonotype itself: In this CDR3 the conserved last residue, phenylalanine or tryptophan, is missing, so a read error is likely. The V call is TRBV5-4, the J call TRBJ2-7, with TRBD2 identical over 13 bases. With V trimmed by 3 bases and J by 10 bases, 13 bases remained unmatched. There are 16 residues in the CDR3. The germline V gene has CDR1 SGHNT and CDR2 YYREEE (reference sequence). The CDR3 loop is CASSSGLAGVFSEQYS. DNA of the CDR3: TGTGCCAGCAGCTCAGGACTAGCGGGAGTGTTCAGCGAACAGTACTCA.

This clonotype appeared many times. The CDR3 loop reads CASSLRATETQYF. The CDR3 DNA reads TGTGCCAGCAGTTTACGCGCTACCGAGACCCAGTACTTC. The chain carries TRBV12-3 or TRBV12-4 and TRBJ2-5; unclear D gene. The CDR3 is 13 residues long. Trimming removed 2 bases from V and 5 bases from J, with 9 bases in between.

On this clonotype itself: The CDR3 end shows no conserved phenylalanine or tryptophan, and so a read error is likely. This chain uses TRBV11-3 with TRBJ2-3, with D unresolved. V shed 5 bases and J shed 3 bases, with 9 bases lying between them. Germline V gene sequence: CDR1 SGHNT, CDR2 YENEEA. This CDR3 contains 13 residues. CDR3 sequence (DNA): TGTGCCAGCAGCACCACGGTTACAGATACGCAGTATTCT. Its translation is CASSTTVTDTQYS.

Turning to this clonotype: A much larger clonotype is one base distant, so this may be a read error. This rearrangement joins TRBV29-1 to TRBJ1-4; D remains unclear. CDR1 SQVTM and CDR2 ANQGSEA come from the germline V gene. CDR3 length: 10 residues. CDR3 residues: CNVADEKLFF. DNA of the CDR3: TGCAACGTTGCTGACGAAAAACTGTTTTTT.

A word on this clonotype: This could be a read error, since a much larger clone is one nucleotide away. The chain employs TRBV6-5 and TRBJ2-7; perhaps TRBD2 as D (5 bases). V lost 5 bases, J lost 3 bases, and 11 bases lay in between. This CDR3 region has 13 residues. Germline CDR1 MNHEY, CDR2 SVGAGI. CDR3 sequence (DNA): TGTGCCAGCAGTCACCGGGGTCTCTACGAGCAGTACTTC. Encoded protein: CASSHRGLYEQYF.